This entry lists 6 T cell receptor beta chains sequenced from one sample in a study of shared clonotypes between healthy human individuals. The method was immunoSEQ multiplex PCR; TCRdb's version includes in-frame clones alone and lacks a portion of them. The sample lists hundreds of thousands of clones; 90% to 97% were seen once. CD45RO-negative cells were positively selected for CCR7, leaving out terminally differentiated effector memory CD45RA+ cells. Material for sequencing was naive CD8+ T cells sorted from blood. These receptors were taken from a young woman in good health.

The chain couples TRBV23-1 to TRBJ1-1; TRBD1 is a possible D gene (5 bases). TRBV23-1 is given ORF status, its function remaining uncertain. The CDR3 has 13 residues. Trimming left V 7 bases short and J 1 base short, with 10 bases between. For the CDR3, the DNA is TGCGCCAGCACCAGGACAAGGAACACTGAAGCTTTCTTT. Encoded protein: CASTRTRNTEAFF.

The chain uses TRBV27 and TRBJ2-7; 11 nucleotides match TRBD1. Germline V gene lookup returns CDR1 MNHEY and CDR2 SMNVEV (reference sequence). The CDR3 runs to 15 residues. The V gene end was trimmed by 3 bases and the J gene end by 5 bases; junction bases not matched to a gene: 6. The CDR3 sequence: CASSFGTGGSHEQYF. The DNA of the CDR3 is TGTGCCAGCAGTTTTGGGACAGGGGGGTCCCACGAGCAGTACTTC.

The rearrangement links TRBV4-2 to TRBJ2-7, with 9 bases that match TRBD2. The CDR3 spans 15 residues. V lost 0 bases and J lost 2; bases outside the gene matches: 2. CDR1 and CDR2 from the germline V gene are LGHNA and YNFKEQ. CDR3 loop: CASSQEASGTYEQYF. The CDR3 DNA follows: TGTGCCAGCAGCCAAGAAGCTAGCGGGACCTACGAGCAGTACTTC.

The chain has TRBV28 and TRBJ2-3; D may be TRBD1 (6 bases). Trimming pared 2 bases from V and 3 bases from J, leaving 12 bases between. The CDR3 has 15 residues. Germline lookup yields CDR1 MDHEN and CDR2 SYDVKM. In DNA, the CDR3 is TGTGCCAGCAGTTTAACTGGGGGCGTGACAGATACGCAGTATTTT. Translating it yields CASSLTGGVTDTQYF.

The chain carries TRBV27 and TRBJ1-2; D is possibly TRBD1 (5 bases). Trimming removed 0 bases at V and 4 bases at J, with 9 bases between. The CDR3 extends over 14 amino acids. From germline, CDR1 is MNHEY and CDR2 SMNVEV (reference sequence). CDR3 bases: TGTGCCAGCAGTTTATCGGGGGGATCCTATGGCTACACCTTC. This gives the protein CASSLSGGSYGYTF.

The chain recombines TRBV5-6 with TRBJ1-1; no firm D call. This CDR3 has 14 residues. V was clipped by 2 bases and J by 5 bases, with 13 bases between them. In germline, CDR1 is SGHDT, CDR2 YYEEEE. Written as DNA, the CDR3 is TGTGCCAGCAGCTTCGGCACCCTGGGGACTGAAGCTTTCTTT. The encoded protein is CASSFGTLGTEAFF.